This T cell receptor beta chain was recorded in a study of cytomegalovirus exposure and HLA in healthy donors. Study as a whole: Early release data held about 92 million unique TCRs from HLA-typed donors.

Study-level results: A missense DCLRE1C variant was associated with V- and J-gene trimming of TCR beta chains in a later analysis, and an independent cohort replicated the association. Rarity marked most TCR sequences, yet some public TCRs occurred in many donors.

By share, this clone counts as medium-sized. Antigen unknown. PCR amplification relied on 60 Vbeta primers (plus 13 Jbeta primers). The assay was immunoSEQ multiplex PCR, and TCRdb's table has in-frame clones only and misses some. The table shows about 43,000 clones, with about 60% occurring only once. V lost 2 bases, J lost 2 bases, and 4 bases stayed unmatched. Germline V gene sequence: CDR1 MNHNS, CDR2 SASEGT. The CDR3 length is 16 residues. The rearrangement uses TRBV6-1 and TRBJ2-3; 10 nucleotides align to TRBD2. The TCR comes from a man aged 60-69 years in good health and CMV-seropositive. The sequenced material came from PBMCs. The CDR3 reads CASSEYSGRYTDTQYF. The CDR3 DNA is TGTGCCAGCAGTGAATATAGCGGGAGGTACACAGATACGCAGTATTTT.